The clone carrying this TCR beta chain was seen only a few times. The data derive from a study of blood T cell repertoires in COVID-19. Study information: The United States, Italy and Spain supplied acute and convalescent COVID-19 samples.

In Seattle, patients joined the study during active infection and were tracked longitudinally. CDR1 and CDR2 from the germline V gene are SQVTM and ANQGSEA. The V end lost 0 bases, the J end lost 4 bases, and 18 bases lay between the germline ends. This CDR3 contains 16 residues. The protocol was immunoSEQ multiplex PCR, while the TCRdb copy is restricted to in-frame clones and leaves out a portion. The sample lists 70,000 to 90,000 clones; 65% to 90% were seen once. The sample was peripheral blood. The TCR was taken from a man aged 45-65 years with COVID-19, enrolled during active disease. The chain joins TRBV29-1 to TRBJ1-2; D perhaps matches TRBD1 (6 bases). The CDR3 region is CSVEESRTVRSYGYTF. Written as DNA, the CDR3 is TGCAGCGTTGAAGAGTCCCGGACAGTGCGGAGCTATGGCTACACCTTC.